The 12 T cell receptor beta chains reported below all come from one sample, sequenced in a study of CD8 T cells in ankylosing spondylitis. MiXCR was run by TCRdb on the 5' RACE reads, yielding one entry per CDR3 protein. This sample yields 350,000 to 450,000 distinct CDR3 sequences, of which 20% are seen a single time; about an eighth belongs to the top ten. The material sequenced was blood, either unsorted or a sorted T cell fraction (not recorded which). The receptors shown here come from a male donor with ankylosing spondylitis or in good health (not recorded which).

The V and J genes are TRBV11-2 and TRBJ2-3, with 12 positions matching TRBD1. Germline V lookup: CDR1 SGHAT, CDR2 FQNNGV. Losses at the gene ends were 3 bases for V and 4 bases for J; bases not matched to a gene: 5. The CDR3 covers 16 residues. CDR3 in DNA: TGTGCCAGCAGCTTCGGGACAGGGGGCGCGGCAGATACGCAGTATTTT. Translated: CASSFGTGGAADTQYF.

This clonotype was counted only a few times. The chain carries TRBV11-2 and TRBJ2-1, with 14 bases matching TRBD2. Germline lookup yields CDR1 SGHAT and CDR2 FQNNGV. With V trimmed by 4 bases and J by 10 bases, 9 bases remained unmatched. This CDR3 is built from 16 residues. The CDR3: CASSWTSGGPLWEQFF. The CDR3 DNA reads as TGTGCCAGCAGCTGGACTAGCGGGGGGCCCCTCTGGGAGCAGTTCTTC. Full variable domain (rest looked up from reference TRBV11-2 and TRBJ2-1): EAGVAQSPRYKIIEKRQSVAFWCNPISGHATLYWYQQILGQGPKLLIQFQNNGVVDDSQLPKDRFSAERLKGVDSTLKIQPAKLEDSAVYLCASSWTSGGPLWEQFFGPGTRLTVL.

The V and J genes are TRBV3-1 and TRBJ2-1, with D possibly called TRBD1 or TRBD2 (7 bases each). Looked up from germline, CDR1 is LGHDT and CDR2 is YNNKEL (reference sequence). The CDR3 spans 13 residues. The V end was cut by 2 bases, the J end by 13 bases, with 15 bases between. This chain's CDR3 is CASSQIRGDSQFF. CDR3 nucleotide sequence: TGTGCCAGCAGCCAAATCCGGGGGGACAGCCAGTTCTTC.

This clonotype appeared a few times. V gene TRBV27 combines with J gene TRBJ2-5; D ambiguous. CDR1 and CDR2 (germline): MNHEY, SMNVEV (reference sequence). Trimming cost V 2 bases and J 4 bases, with 11 bases left between them. The CDR3 sequence is 14 residues long. The CDR3 loop reads CASSLMASLETQYF. The CDR3 DNA follows: TGTGCCAGCAGTTTAATGGCCAGCTTAGAGACCCAGTACTTC.

This clonotype has more than one count but fewer than ten. V gene TRBV19 combines with J gene TRBJ2-1; the D gene is possibly TRBD2 (5 bases). Looked up from germline, CDR1 is LNHDA and CDR2 is SQIVND (reference sequence). V gave up 5 bases and J gave up 9 bases, with 20 bases separating them. This CDR3 contains 15 residues. The CDR3 loop reads CASSPLTGLGGEQFF. Here the CDR3 DNA reads TGTGCCAGTAGTCCACTGACCGGCCTCGGAGGTGAGCAGTTCTTC.

The CDR3 is CASSPPGQTLSETQYF. CDR3 sequence (DNA): TGTGCCAGCAGCCCCCCGGGCCAGACGTTGAGCGAGACCCAGTACTTC. V and J are TRBV7-9 and TRBJ2-5; D is unclear. Germline-derived CDR1 and CDR2 are SEHNR and FQNEAQ (reference sequence). Trimming took 5 bases from V and 5 from J, leaving 21 bases between them. The CDR3 is 16 amino acids.

This clonotype was observed a handful of times. The genes are TRBV6-6 and TRBJ2-1, with D perhaps given as TRBD1 or TRBD2 (5 bases each). Germline loops: CDR1 MNHNY, CDR2 SVGAGI (reference sequence). V lost 4 bases, J lost 9 bases, and 10 bases lay in between. The CDR3 loop spans 12 amino acids. CDR3 sequence: CASSWGSSEQFF. The CDR3 bases are TGTGCCAGCAGTTGGGGGAGCAGTGAGCAGTTCTTC.

V usage is TRBV11-2 and J usage is TRBJ2-3; D is possibly TRBD2 (5 bases). Between the trimmed V and J ends, which lost 5 bases and 4 bases, there was a span of 13 bases. The length of the CDR3 is 14 residues. Looked up from germline, CDR1 is SGHAT and CDR2 is FQNNGV. Here the CDR3 DNA reads TGTGCCAGCAGCCGAGACGCGGGTTCAGATACGCAGTATTTT. This translates into CASSRDAGSDTQYF.

This clonotype was counted between two and nine times. CDR3 region: CASSYRQGISYEQYF. The CDR3 DNA sequence: TGTGCCAGCAGTTACAGACAGGGGATATCCTACGAGCAGTACTTC. This chain links TRBV6-5 with TRBJ2-7, with 8 bases lining up with TRBD1. CDR1 is MNHEY, CDR2 SVGAGI, per germline. The CDR3 contains 15 residues. The V gene end was trimmed by 2 bases and the J gene end by 1 base; junction bases not matched to a gene: 4.

This clonotype appeared a few times. V gene TRBV7-2 combines with J gene TRBJ2-7; D ambiguous. Trimming pared 5 bases from V and 3 bases from J, leaving 17 bases between. The CDR3 consists of 15 residues. Germline assignment: CDR1 SGHTA and CDR2 FQGNSA. CDR3 DNA sequence: TGTGCCAGCAGCCCCCTAGTTCATCAGGTCTACGAGCAGTACTTC. Translating it yields CASSPLVHQVYEQYF.

This chain joins TRBV4-1 and TRBJ2-3; possibly TRBD2 for D (6 bases). Trimming removed 0 bases from V and 0 bases from J, with 13 bases in between. Germline V gives CDR1 MGHRA, CDR2 YSYEKL. The CDR3 spans 17 residues. The CDR3 nucleotides are TGCGCCAGCAGCCAAGAATTCCTGGCGGGAAGCACAGATACGCAGTATTTT. Amino acids: CASSQEFLAGSTDTQYF.

There are a few counts of this clonotype. The gene calls are TRBV13 and TRBJ2-7; D remains ambiguous. V was pared by 1 base and J by 2 bases, with 9 bases between. CDR1 PRHDT and CDR2 FYEKMQ come from the germline V gene (reference sequence). CDR3 size: 14 residues. This CDR3 reads CASSLALSPYEQYF. The CDR3 bases are TGTGCCAGCAGCTTAGCCCTCTCCCCCTACGAGCAGTACTTC.